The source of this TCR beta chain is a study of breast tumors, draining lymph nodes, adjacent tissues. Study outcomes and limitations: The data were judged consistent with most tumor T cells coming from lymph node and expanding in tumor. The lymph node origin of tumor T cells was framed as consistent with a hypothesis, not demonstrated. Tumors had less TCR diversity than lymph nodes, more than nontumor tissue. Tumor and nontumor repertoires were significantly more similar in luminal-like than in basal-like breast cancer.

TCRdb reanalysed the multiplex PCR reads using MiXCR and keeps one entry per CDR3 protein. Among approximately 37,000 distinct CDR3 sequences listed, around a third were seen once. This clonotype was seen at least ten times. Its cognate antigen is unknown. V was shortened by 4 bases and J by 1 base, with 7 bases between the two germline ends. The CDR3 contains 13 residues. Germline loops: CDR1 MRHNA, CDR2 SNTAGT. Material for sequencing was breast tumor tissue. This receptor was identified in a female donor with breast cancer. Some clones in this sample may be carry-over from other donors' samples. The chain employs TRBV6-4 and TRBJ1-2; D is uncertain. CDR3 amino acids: CASSATGNYGYTF. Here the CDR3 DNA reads TGTGCCAGCAGTGCGACCGGTAACTATGGCTACACCTTC.